The T cell receptor (beta chain) described here comes from a study of beta chain features in type 1 diabetes. Study-level information: Healthy donors, compared against patients, showed similar age, gender and cell yields.

With regard to this clone: Its antigen is as yet unknown.

cDNA synthesis used the whole RNA isolate, giving expressed TCRB sequences. Mean read depth for naive, central memory and regulatory T cell samples was about 3.6 million reads. Repertoires were generated with immunoSEQ multiplex PCR, while TCRdb's copy carries only in-frame clones and drops some. The sample records 150,000 to 200,000 clones, about 8.1% being singletons. Naive, central memory, regulatory and stem cell-like memory cells within the CD4+ compartment were sorted using CD45RO/CCR7/CD25/CD127/CD95/CD27. Study-level points and caveats: Moderate but significant shortening of TCRB CDR3s was recorded in all four CD4+ subsets from Type 1 diabetes patients. Within patients, naive, central memory and Treg TCRB repertoires seemed more similar than within healthy donors.

Trimming took 3 bases from V and 6 from J, leaving 15 bases between them. Germline CDR1 and CDR2: SQVTM and ANQGSEA. The CDR3 consists of 14 residues. The sequence was obtained from a woman between 18 and 29 years old with type 1 diabetes. Sequencing used central memory CD4+ T cells from blood. The V gene is TRBV29-1, the J gene TRBJ2-1; D is uncertain. In DNA, the CDR3 is TGCAGCGTTGATCGCTCTACTACTACCAATGAGCAGTTCTTC. Translation: CSVDRSTTTNEQFF.